The present entry profiles one TCR beta chain with its context. The CDR3 covers 14 residues. Trimming left V 8 bases short and J 6 bases short, with 17 bases between. Germline assignment: CDR1 MNHEY and CDR2 SVGAGI. This PCR relied on a set of 60 Vbeta primers and 13 Jbeta primers. Produced via immunoSEQ multiplex PCR; TCRdb's table is partial and in-frame only. Among fewer than 150,000 clones listed, 60% to 85% were seen once. The data are from a study of cytomegalovirus exposure and HLA in healthy donors. Material: PBMCs. The chain has TRBV6-5 and TRBJ2-1, with D possibly matching TRBD2 (5 bases). This clonotype originated in a man aged 45-60 years in good health and CMV-seropositive. The CDR3 sequence is CASQRRTGFNEQFF. DNA for the CDR3: TGTGCCAGCCAAAGAAGAACGGGGTTCAATGAGCAGTTCTTC.